The 3 T cell receptor beta chains below all came from one sample that was sequenced in a study of T cells in Graves' hyperthyroidism and ophthalmopathy. The source material, RNA transcripts, was used to amplify TCR beta CDR3 regions. The study used the HTBI primer set for a first-round RT-PCR of the TCR CDR3. TCRdb re-called the multiplex PCR reads through MiXCR, storing one row per CDR3 protein. The sample has some 560,000 distinct CDR3 sequences; around a sixth are singletons. Sequencing used blood. The receptors were gathered from a woman in her twenties or thirties with Graves' hyperthyroidism.

This clonotype was picked up many times. The chain joins TRBV11-2 to TRBJ1-1; a possible D gene is TRBD1 (5 bases). Trimming left V 5 bases short and J 0 bases short, with 22 bases between. CDR3 length equals 18 residues. Germline values: CDR1 SGHAT, CDR2 FQNNGV. The DNA of the CDR3 is TGTGCCAGCAGCCGCGGTCCGGGACTGATTACTATGAACACTGAAGCTTTCTTT. It is translated as CASSRGPGLITMNTEAFF.

In this sample, this clonotype turned up many times. The genes are TRBV12-3 or TRBV12-4 and TRBJ2-3; D may match TRBD1 or TRBD2 (5 bases each). V lost 7 bases, J lost 0 bases, and 11 bases lay in between. This CDR3 has 14 amino acids. CDR3 protein: CASTQGTSTDTQYF. Here the CDR3 DNA reads TGTGCCAGCACCCAAGGGACCAGCACAGATACGCAGTATTTT.

This clonotype was seen a few times. The chain carries TRBV20-1 and TRBJ2-5; D is unclear. Trimming removed 4 bases at V and 4 bases at J, with 13 bases between. This CDR3 is built from 13 residues. Germline V gene sequence: CDR1 DFQATT, CDR2 SNEGSKA (reference sequence). This CDR3 is CSATDWGGETQYF. Here the CDR3 DNA reads TGCAGTGCTACAGACTGGGGTGGAGAGACCCAGTACTTC.